Below, one T cell receptor (beta chain) is given with its context. Its specificity is not known. The data belong to a study of CD8+ T cells in alopecia areata. Study-wide context: Each day, treated patients took oral tofacitinib twice, at 5 to 10 mg per dose. Broader study findings: Whether baseline CD8+ expansion is linked to response remains uncertain, given a single nonresponder. Under tofacitinib, fewer expanded CD8+ clones appeared among the top 100 scalp clones.

Extracted RNA was reverse transcribed into cDNA, the sequencing template. This table comes from immunoSEQ multiplex PCR, and its TCRdb copy is limited to in-frame clones, with some not included. The data contain some 150,000 clones, more than 85% of them seen just once; the ten biggest clones take up about 12%. Regarding treatment: oral pan-JAK inhibitor, 5-10 mg twice daily. Looked up from germline, CDR1 is SEHNR and CDR2 is FQNEAQ (reference sequence). Trimming took 3 bases from V and 0 from J; bases not matched to a gene: 11. CDR3 length: 17 residues. The sequencing used CD8+ T cells sorted from blood, collected at week 4, from a patient treated with tofacitinib. The TCR sequence derives from a human donor with alopecia areata. The rearrangement links TRBV7-9 to TRBJ2-7; TRBD2 agrees at 7 bases. Here the CDR3 DNA reads TGTGCCAGCAGCTTGGACACGGGAGGACAAGCCTCCTACGAGCAGTACTTC. It yields the protein CASSLDTGGQASYEQYF.